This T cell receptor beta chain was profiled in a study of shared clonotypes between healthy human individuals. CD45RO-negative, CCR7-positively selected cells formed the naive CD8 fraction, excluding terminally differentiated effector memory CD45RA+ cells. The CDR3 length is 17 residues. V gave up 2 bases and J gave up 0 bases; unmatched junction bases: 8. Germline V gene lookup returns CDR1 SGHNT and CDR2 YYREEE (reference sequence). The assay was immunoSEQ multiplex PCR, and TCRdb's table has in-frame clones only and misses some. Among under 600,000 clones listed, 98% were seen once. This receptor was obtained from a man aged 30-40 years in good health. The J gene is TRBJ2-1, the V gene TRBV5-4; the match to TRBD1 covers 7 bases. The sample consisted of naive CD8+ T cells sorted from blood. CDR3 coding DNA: TGTGCCAGCAGCTTTGACCGGGACAGAGACTCCTACAATGAGCAGTTCTTC. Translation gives CASSFDRDRDSYNEQFF.